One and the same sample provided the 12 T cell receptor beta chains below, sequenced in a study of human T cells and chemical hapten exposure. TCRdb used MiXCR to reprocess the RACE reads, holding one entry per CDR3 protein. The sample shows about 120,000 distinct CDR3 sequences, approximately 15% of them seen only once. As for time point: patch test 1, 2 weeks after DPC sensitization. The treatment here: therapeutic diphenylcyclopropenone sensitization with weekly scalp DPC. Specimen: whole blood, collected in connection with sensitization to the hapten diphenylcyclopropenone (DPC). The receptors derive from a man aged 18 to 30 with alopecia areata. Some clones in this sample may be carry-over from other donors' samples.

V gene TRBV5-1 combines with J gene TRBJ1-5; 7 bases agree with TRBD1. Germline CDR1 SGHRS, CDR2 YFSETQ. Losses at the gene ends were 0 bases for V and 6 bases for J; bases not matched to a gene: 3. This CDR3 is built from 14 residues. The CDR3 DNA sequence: TGCGCCAGCAGCTTGGTTGCAGGGGGTCAGCCCCAGCATTTT. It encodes CASSLVAGGQPQHF.

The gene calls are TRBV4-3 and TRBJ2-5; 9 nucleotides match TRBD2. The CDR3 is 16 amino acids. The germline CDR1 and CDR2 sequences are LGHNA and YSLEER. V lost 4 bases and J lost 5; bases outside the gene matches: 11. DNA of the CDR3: TGCGCCAGCAGCCCAAACCCTACTCTAGCGGGGGAGACCCAGTACTTC. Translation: CASSPNPTLAGETQYF.

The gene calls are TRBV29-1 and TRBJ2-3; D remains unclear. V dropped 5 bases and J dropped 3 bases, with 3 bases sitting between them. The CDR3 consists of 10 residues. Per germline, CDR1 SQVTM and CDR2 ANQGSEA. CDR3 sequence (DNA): TGCAGCGTTCCGACAGATACGCAGTATTTT. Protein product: CSVPTDTQYF.

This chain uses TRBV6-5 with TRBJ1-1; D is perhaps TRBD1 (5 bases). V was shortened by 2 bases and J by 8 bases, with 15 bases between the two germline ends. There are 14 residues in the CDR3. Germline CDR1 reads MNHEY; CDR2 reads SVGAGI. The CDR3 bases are TGTGCCAGCAGTTACGGCGAGGGGCACGCCGAAGCTTTCTTT. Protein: CASSYGEGHAEAFF.

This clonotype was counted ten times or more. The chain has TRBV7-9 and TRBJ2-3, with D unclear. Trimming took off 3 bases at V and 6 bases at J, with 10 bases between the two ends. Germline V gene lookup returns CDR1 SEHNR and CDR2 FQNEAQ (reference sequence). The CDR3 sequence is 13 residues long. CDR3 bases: TGTGCCAGCAGCTTGTCTGCCTCGGATACGCAGTATTTT. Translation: CASSLSASDTQYF.

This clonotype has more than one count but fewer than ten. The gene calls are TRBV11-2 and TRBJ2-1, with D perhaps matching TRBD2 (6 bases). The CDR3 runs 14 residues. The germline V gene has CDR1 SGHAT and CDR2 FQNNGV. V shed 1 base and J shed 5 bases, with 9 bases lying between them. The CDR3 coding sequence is TGTGCCAGCAGCTTAGGCCCGGGGGACAATGAGCAGTTCTTC. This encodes CASSLGPGDNEQFF. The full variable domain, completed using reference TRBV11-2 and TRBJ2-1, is EAGVAQSPRYKIIEKRQSVAFWCNPISGHATLYWYQQILGQGPKLLIQFQNNGVVDDSQLPKDRFSAERLKGVDSTLKIQPAKLEDSAVYLCASSLGPGDNEQFFGPGTRLTVL.

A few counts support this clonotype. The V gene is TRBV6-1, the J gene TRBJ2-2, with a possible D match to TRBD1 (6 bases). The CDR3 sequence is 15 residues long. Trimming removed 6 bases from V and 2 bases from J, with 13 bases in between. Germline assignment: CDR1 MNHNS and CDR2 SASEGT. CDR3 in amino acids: CASSQLRGNTGELFF. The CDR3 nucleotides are TGTGCCAGCAGCCAACTCAGGGGTAACACCGGGGAGCTGTTTTTT.

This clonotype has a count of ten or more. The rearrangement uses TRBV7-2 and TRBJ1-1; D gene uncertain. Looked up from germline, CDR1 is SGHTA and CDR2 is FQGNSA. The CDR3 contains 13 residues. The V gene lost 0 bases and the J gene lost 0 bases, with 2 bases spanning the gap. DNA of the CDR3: TGTGCCAGCAGCTTAGCGCTGAACACTGAAGCTTTCTTT. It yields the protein CASSLALNTEAFF.

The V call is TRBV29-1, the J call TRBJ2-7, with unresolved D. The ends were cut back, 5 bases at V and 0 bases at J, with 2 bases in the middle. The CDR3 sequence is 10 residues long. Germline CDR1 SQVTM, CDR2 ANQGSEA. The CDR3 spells CSVFSYEQYF. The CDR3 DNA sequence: TGCAGCGTTTTCTCCTACGAGCAGTACTTC.

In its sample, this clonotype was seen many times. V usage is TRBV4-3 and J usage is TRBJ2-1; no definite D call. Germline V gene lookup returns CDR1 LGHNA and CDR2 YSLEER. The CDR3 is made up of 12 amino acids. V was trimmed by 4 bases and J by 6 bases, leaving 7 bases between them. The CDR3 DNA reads TGCGCCAGCAGCCCCGGTTTCAATGAGCAGTTCTTC. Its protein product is CASSPGFNEQFF.

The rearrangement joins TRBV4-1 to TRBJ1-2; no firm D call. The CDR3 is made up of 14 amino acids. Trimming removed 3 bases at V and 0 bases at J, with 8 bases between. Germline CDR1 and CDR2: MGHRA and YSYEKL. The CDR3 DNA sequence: TGCGCCAGCAGCCAGGAGGGATCTAACTATGGCTACACCTTC. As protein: CASSQEGSNYGYTF.

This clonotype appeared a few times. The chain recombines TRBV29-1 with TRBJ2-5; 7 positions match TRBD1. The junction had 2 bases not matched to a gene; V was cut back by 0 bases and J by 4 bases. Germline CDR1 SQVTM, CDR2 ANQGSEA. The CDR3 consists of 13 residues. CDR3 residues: CSVEDDRVETQYF. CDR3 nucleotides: TGCAGCGTTGAAGATGACAGGGTAGAGACCCAGTACTTC.